Following are 24 T cell receptor beta chains from one sample sequenced in a study of response to subunit inactivated influenza vaccine (dated by TCRdb to the late 2010s). Libraries came from RT-PCR. Sequencer: Illumina HiSeq 2500. The public reads were reprocessed in TCRdb via fastp at Q25 and MiXCR, keeping in-frame beta chains. Each CDR3 protein gets just one entry, which takes the most common genes and DNA from the rows behind it. For this sample there are about 190,000 distinct CDR3 sequences; about an eighth appear just once. The leading ten clones occupy under 30% of the sample. The sequenced sample was CD8+ T cells sorted from PBMCs, obtained less than 6 days after vaccination. The receptors come from a man aged 50 to 60 who received an inactivated influenza vaccine. Donor details come from another sample of the same person, matched by shared clones.

This clonotype has more than one count but fewer than ten. The chain recombines TRBV7-9 with TRBJ2-7, with TRBD2 identical over 7 bases. The CDR3 sequence is 16 residues long. V shed 5 bases and J 0 bases; nucleotides not matched to a gene: 10. Germline V gives CDR1 SEHNR, CDR2 FQNEAQ (reference sequence). The CDR3 reads CASSAEPSGLSYEQYF. CDR3 DNA: TGTGCCAGCAGCGCAGAGCCTAGCGGCCTCTCCTACGAGCAGTACTTC.

This clonotype was counted between two and nine times. CDR3 in amino acids: CASSQFGTGAYEQYF. CDR3 nucleotide sequence: TGTGCCAGCAGCCAATTTGGAACGGGGGCCTACGAGCAGTACTTC. The chain carries TRBV3-1 and TRBJ2-7, with a tentative D call TRBD2 (6 bases). This CDR3 spans 15 amino acids. Germline V gene lookup returns CDR1 LGHDT and CDR2 YNNKEL (reference sequence). V gave up 2 bases and J gave up 2 bases, with 13 bases separating them.

The chain employs TRBV20-1 and TRBJ2-7; D possibly matches TRBD1 or TRBD2 (5 bases each). Germline loops: CDR1 DFQATT, CDR2 SNEGSKA (reference sequence). The CDR3 is 12 amino acids. The V end lost 5 bases, the J end lost 4 bases, and 12 bases lay between the germline ends. CDR3 nucleotide sequence: TGCAGTGCTCAGGGAGATGGATACGAGCAGTACTTC. Encoded protein: CSAQGDGYEQYF.

The chain combines TRBV18 with TRBJ2-3; TRBD2 matches at 9 bases. The CDR3 spans 16 residues. J lost 2 bases, V lost 3 bases, and 6 bases had no gene match. Germline V gene lookup returns CDR1 KGHSH and CDR2 LQKENI. CDR3 sequence: CASSPDLAGNTDTQYF. CDR3 nucleotides: TGTGCCAGCTCACCTGACCTAGCGGGAAACACAGATACGCAGTATTTT. Filled out from reference TRBV18 and TRBJ2-3, the complete variable domain reads NAGVMQNPRHLVRRRGQEARLRCSPMKGHSHVYWYRQLPEEGLKFMVYLQKENIIDESGMPKERFSAEFPKEGPSILRIQQVVRGDSAAYFCASSPDLAGNTDTQYFGPGTRLTVL.

This chain connects TRBV6-5 to TRBJ2-1, with 9 bases fitting TRBD1. The CDR3 sequence is 14 residues long. V trimming: 4 bases; J trimming: 8 bases; junction bases outside the gene matches: 6. In germline, CDR1 is MNHEY, CDR2 SVGAGI. CDR3 sequence reads: CASSSTDRGDEQFF. The CDR3, as DNA: TGTGCCAGCAGTTCTACGGACAGGGGAGATGAGCAGTTCTTC.

The chain carries TRBV15 and TRBJ2-3; 9 nucleotides align to TRBD2. Germline V gives CDR1 LNHNV, CDR2 YYDKDF (reference sequence). V dropped 4 bases and J dropped 3; count of bases not matched to a gene: 5. The CDR3 length is 15 residues. The CDR3 DNA sequence: TGTGCCACCAGCACCGGGACTAGCACGACAGATACGCAGTATTTT. Translated, it gives CATSTGTSTTDTQYF. Full variable domain (remainder filled in from reference TRBV15 and TRBJ2-3): DAMVIQNPRYQVTQFGKPVTLSCSQTLNHNVMYWYQQKSSQAPKLLFHYYDKDFNNEADTPDNFQSRRPNTSFCFLDIRSPGLGDTAMYLCATSTGTSTTDTQYFGPGTRLTVL.

This chain links TRBV14 with TRBJ1-1; TRBD1 matches 9 bases. Trimming removed 0 bases from V and 0 bases from J; junction bases left unmatched: 5. This CDR3 is 17 amino acids long. From germline, CDR1 is SGHDN and CDR2 FVKESK. CDR3 amino acids: CASSQDLRTGVNTEAFF. The CDR3 region has the DNA TGTGCCAGCAGCCAAGATCTGCGGACAGGGGTGAACACTGAAGCTTTCTTT. The full variable domain, rest sourced from reference TRBV14 and TRBJ1-1, is EAGVTQFPSHSVIEKGQTVTLRCDPISGHDNLYWYRRVMGKEIKFLLHFVKESKQDESGMPNNRFLAERTGGTYSTLKVQPAELEDSGVYFCASSQDLRTGVNTEAFFGQGTRLTVV.

This chain uses TRBV20-1 with TRBJ2-7, with D perhaps TRBD1 (6 bases). Germline CDR1 DFQATT, CDR2 SNEGSKA (reference sequence). This CDR3 comprises 15 residues. The germline V and J ends were trimmed by 0 bases and 3 bases, with 15 bases remaining between them. CDR3 region: CSARDQTGTLYEQYF. In nucleotides, the CDR3 is TGCAGTGCTAGAGATCAGACAGGAACCCTCTACGAGCAGTACTTC.

This sequence joins TRBV28 and TRBJ1-5; D unresolved. Looked up from germline, CDR1 is MDHEN and CDR2 is SYDVKM. Trimming stripped 6 bases from V and 3 bases from J, with 6 bases between. The CDR3 covers 12 residues. CDR3 loop: CASRLDNQPQHF. The CDR3 bases are TGTGCCAGCAGATTAGACAATCAGCCCCAGCATTTT.

This chain uses TRBV6-6 with TRBJ2-3; D gene ambiguous. Trimming removed 2 bases at V and 5 bases at J, with 5 bases between. The CDR3 length is 12 residues. Germline values: CDR1 MNHNY, CDR2 SVGAGI (reference sequence). CDR3 bases: TGTGCCAGCAGTTACGCTCTAGATACGCAGTATTTT. Translated, it gives CASSYALDTQYF.

There are a few counts of this clonotype. This chain joins TRBV28 and TRBJ1-3, with D perhaps matching TRBD1 (6 bases). Trimming left V 1 base short and J 3 bases short, with 10 bases between. Germline V gene lookup returns CDR1 MDHEN and CDR2 SYDVKM. The CDR3 runs 15 residues. The CDR3 sequence: CASSLSGRGGNTIYF. CDR3 nucleotide sequence: TGTGCCAGCAGTTTATCGGGCAGGGGTGGAAACACCATATATTTT. The full variable domain, with the rest looked up from reference TRBV28 and TRBJ1-3, is DVKVTQSSRYLVKRTGEKVFLECVQDMDHENMFWYRQDPGLGLRLIYFSYDVKMKEKGDIPEGYSVSREKKERFSLILESASTNQTSMYLCASSLSGRGGNTIYFGEGSWLTVV.

The table lists this clonotype with a few counts. The chain combines TRBV11-2 with TRBJ2-7; D is uncertain. Per germline, CDR1 SGHAT and CDR2 FQNNGV. The CDR3 contains 13 residues. V lost 1 base to trimming and J lost 4 bases, with 8 bases between them. The CDR3 sequence is CASSLGSEYEQYF. The CDR3, as DNA: TGTGCCAGCAGCTTAGGTTCGGAGTACGAGCAGTACTTC.

The chain's CDR3 is CASSLTGTGVHEQYF. The CDR3 DNA reads TGTGCCAGCAGCCTTACCGGGACAGGGGTCCACGAGCAGTACTTC. The chain is built from TRBV11-2 and TRBJ2-7; 10 positions match TRBD1. V was clipped by 5 bases and J by 5 bases; unmatched bases: 9. The CDR3 sequence is 15 residues long. Germline V gives CDR1 SGHAT, CDR2 FQNNGV.

V usage is TRBV12-3 or TRBV12-4 and J usage is TRBJ2-3; the D is unclear. Between the trimmed V and J ends, which lost 1 base and 0 bases, there was a span of 11 bases. This CDR3 has 16 amino acids. This CDR3 is CASSLGIGASTDTQYF. The CDR3 nucleotides read TGTGCCAGCAGTTTAGGCATCGGAGCTAGCACAGATACGCAGTATTTT.

V is TRBV7-7 and J is TRBJ2-1, with TRBD2 identical over 14 bases. V lost 10 bases and J lost 3; bases outside the gene matches: 20. Germline-derived CDR1 and CDR2 are SSHAT and FNYEAQ (reference sequence). CDR3 length: 20 residues. The CDR3 region is CAKFRLPGTSGRPCYNEQFF. Here the CDR3 DNA reads TGTGCCAAATTTAGACTTCCCGGGACTAGCGGGAGACCGTGCTACAATGAGCAGTTCTTC.

This clonotype has a handful of counts. The CDR3 DNA sequence: TGTGCCAGCAGCTTAAATAGCGGGGAGGAATTTAACAATGAGCAGTTCTTC. Protein: CASSLNSGEEFNNEQFF. This chain connects TRBV11-2 to TRBJ2-1; 8 positions match TRBD2. V was pared by 2 bases and J by 5 bases, with 11 bases of the junction left unmatched. There are 17 residues in the CDR3. Germline V gene data show CDR1 as SGHAT and CDR2 as FQNNGV.

J is TRBJ2-3 and V is TRBV19; D perhaps matches TRBD2 (6 bases). The germline gives CDR1 LNHDA, CDR2 SQIVND (reference sequence). Trimming shortened V by 9 bases and J by 2 bases, and 15 bases separated the two germline ends. CDR3 length: 14 residues. The CDR3 coding sequence is TGTGCCAGCGACTCCGGGACTTCCACAGATACGCAGTATTTT. It is translated as CASDSGTSTDTQYF.

This rearrangement joins TRBV6-2 or TRBV6-3 to TRBJ2-2; maybe TRBD1 (6 bases). The CDR3 is 13 residues long. The V end lost 8 bases, the J end lost 4 bases, and 11 bases lay between the germline ends. Germline V gene sequence: CDR1 MNHEY, CDR2 SVGEGT. The CDR3 bases are TGTGCCAGCGGAAGGGGGACCACCGGGGAGCTGTTTTTT. Protein sequence: CASGRGTTGELFF.

Here the CDR3 DNA reads TGCGCCAGCAGCTTGGACCACAGTCAGAACACTGAAGCTTTCTTT. It translates to CASSLDHSQNTEAFF. The chain links TRBV5-1 to TRBJ1-1; no clear D. Germline loops: CDR1 SGHRS, CDR2 YFSETQ. The CDR3 runs 15 residues. Trimming shortened V by 0 bases and J by 1 base, and 10 bases separated the two germline ends.

CDR3 sequence reads: CASSLIQYSYNEQFF. In nucleotides, the CDR3 is TGTGCCAGCAGTTTAATACAGTACTCCTACAATGAGCAGTTCTTC. The V call is TRBV27, the J call TRBJ2-1; D is unclear. CDR3 length equals 15 residues. Germline V CDR1 and CDR2: MNHEY, SMNVEV (reference sequence). The V and J ends lost 2 bases and 0 bases respectively, with 8 bases between them.

This clonotype was detected many times. The genes are TRBV12-3 or TRBV12-4 and TRBJ1-5; weak D call: TRBD1 (5 bases). V lost 3 bases to trimming and J lost 5 bases, with 11 bases between them. CDR3 length: 14 residues. The CDR3 DNA sequence: TGTGCCAGCAGTTTGAGGGGAGGGGATCAGCCCCAGCATTTT. Translation: CASSLRGGDQPQHF.

This clonotype came up many times. V gene TRBV12-3 or TRBV12-4 combines with J gene TRBJ2-5; D not certain. The CDR3 runs to 13 residues. The V and J ends lost 6 bases and 1 base respectively, with 9 bases between them. The CDR3 region has the DNA TGTGCCAGCAGGCGATCGGGCCAAGAGACCCAGTACTTC. It is translated as CASRRSGQETQYF.

The chain combines TRBV5-6 with TRBJ2-5; D is undetermined. The germline gives CDR1 SGHDT, CDR2 YYEEEE. The CDR3 totals 13 residues. Trimming stripped 5 bases from V and 1 base from J, with 9 bases between. CDR3 residues: CASRLGSQETQYF. CDR3 in DNA: TGTGCCAGCAGGCTGGGGTCCCAAGAGACCCAGTACTTC.

Only a few counts were recorded for this clonotype. This chain links TRBV7-7 with TRBJ2-2; D is undetermined. The CDR3 has 14 amino acids. The germline V gene has CDR1 SSHAT and CDR2 FNYEAQ (reference sequence). Deletions cut 6 bases from V and 4 bases from J, with 12 bases between. This CDR3 reads CASRAEPGTGELFF. The CDR3 region has the DNA TGTGCCAGCAGGGCGGAGCCGGGCACCGGGGAGCTGTTTTTT. The full variable domain, with the rest looked up from reference TRBV7-7 and TRBJ2-2, is GAGVSQSPRYKVTKRGQDVTLRCDPISSHATLYWYQQALGQGPEFLTYFNYEAQPDKSGLPSDRFSAERPEGSISTLTIQRTEQRDSAMYRCASRAEPGTGELFFGEGSRLTVL.